This TCR beta chain was recovered during a study of blood T cells in healthy people across ages. Germline V gene data show CDR1 as KGHSH and CDR2 as LQKENI. V lost 0 bases, J lost 9 bases, and 17 bases lay in between. The CDR3 contains 15 residues. Combining a sample-barcoded 5' primer with a J-beta primer mix, a second PCR ran for about 6 to 12 cycles. All cDNA molecules were each tagged by a template-switch adaptor with 12 random nucleotides. Every sample gave at least 3 million paired-end reads containing CDR3. TCRdb reprocessed the 5' RACE reads with MiXCR, giving one entry per CDR3 protein. The table records 650,000 to 1,000,000 distinct CDR3 sequences, 35% to 40% of them present only once. The donors, all healthy, were Caucasians living in Russia, aged about 6 to 90. A few counts support this clonotype.

The chain couples TRBV18 to TRBJ1-2, with a possible D match to TRBD1 (6 bases). This TCR was recovered from a man younger than 35 in good health. Sequencing was carried out using blood. CDR3 region: CASSPPRSDSMRYTF. CDR3 nucleotides: TGTGCCAGCTCACCACCCCGATCGGACAGTATGCGCTACACCTTC. Full variable domain (remainder filled in from reference TRBV18 and TRBJ1-2): NAGVMQNPRHLVRRRGQEARLRCSPMKGHSHVYWYRQLPEEGLKFMVYLQKENIIDESGMPKERFSAEFPKEGPSILRIQQVVRGDSAAYFCASSPPRSDSMRYTFGSGTRLTVV.